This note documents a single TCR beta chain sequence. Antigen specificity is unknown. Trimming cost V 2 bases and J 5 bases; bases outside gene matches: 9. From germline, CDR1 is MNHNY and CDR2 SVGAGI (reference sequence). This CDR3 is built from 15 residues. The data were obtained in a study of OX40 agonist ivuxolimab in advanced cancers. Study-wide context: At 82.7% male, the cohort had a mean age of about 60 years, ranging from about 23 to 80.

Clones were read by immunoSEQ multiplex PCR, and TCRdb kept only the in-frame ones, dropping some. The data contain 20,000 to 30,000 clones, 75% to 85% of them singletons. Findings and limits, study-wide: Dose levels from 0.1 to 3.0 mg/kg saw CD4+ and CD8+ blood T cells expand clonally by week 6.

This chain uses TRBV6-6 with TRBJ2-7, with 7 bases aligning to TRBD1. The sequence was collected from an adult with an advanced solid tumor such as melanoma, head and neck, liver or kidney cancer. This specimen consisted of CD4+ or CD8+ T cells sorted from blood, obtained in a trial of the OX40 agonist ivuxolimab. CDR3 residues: CASSYVGQAAHEQYF. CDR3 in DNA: TGTGCCAGCAGTTACGTCGGACAGGCCGCCCACGAGCAGTACTTC.